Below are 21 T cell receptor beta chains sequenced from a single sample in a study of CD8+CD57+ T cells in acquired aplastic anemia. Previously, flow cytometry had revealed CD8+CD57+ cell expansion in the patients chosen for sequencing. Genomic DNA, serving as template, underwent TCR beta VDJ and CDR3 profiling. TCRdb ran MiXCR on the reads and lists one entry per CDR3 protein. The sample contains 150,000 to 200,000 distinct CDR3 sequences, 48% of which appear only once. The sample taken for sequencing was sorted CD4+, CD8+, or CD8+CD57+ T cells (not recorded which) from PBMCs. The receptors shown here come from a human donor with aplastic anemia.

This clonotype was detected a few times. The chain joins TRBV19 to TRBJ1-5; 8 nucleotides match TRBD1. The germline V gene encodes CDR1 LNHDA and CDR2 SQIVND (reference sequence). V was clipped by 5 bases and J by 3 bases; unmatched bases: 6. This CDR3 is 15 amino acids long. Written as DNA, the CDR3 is TGTGCCAGTAGTGCGCAGACAGGGGACAATCAGCCCCAGCATTTT. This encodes CASSAQTGDNQPQHF. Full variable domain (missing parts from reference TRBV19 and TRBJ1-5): DGGITQSPKYLFRKEGQNVTLSCEQNLNHDAMYWYRQDPGQGLRLIYYSQIVNDFQKGDIAEGYSVSREKKESFPLTVTSAQKNPTAFYLCASSAQTGDNQPQHFGDGTRLSIL.

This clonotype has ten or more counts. The CDR3 DNA reads TGCAGTGCCACCAACACCGGGACTCCGCAGTTCTTC. This sequence encodes CSATNTGTPQFF. V gene TRBV20-1 combines with J gene TRBJ2-1; D may be TRBD2 (6 bases). Germline V gives CDR1 DFQATT, CDR2 SNEGSKA (reference sequence). This CDR3 contains 12 residues. Trimming cost V 6 bases and J 12 bases, with 18 bases left between them.

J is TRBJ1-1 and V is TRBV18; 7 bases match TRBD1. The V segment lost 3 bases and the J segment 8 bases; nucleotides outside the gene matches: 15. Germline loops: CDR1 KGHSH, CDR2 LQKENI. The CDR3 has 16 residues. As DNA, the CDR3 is TGTGCCAGCTCACCGCTCGGCCAAGGAGGGACAGTGGAAGCTTTCTTT. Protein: CASSPLGQGGTVEAFF.

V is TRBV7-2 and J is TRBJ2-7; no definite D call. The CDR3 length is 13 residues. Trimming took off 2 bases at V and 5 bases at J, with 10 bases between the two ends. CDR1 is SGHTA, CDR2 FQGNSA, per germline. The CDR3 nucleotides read TGTGCCAGCAGCTTACCGGCCGCAAACGAGCAGTACTTC. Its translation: CASSLPAANEQYF.

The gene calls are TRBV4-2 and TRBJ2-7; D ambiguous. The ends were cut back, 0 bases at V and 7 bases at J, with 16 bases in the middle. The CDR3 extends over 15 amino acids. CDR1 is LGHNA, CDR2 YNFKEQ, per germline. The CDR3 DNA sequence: TGTGCCAGCAGCCAAGATCGAGGTTCCTACAATGAGCAGTACTTC. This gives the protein CASSQDRGSYNEQYF.

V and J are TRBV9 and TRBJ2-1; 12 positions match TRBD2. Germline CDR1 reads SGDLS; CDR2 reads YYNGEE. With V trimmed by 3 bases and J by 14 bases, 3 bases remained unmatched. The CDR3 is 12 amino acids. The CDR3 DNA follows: TGTGCCAGCAGCGATCCTAGCGGGGGGGAGTTCTTC. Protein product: CASSDPSGGEFF.

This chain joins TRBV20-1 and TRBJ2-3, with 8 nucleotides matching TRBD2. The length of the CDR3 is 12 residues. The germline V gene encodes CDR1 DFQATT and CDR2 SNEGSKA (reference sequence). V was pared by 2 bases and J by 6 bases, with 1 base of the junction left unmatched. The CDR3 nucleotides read TGCAGTGCTAGAAGACTAGCGGATACGCAGTATTTT. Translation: CSARRLADTQYF.

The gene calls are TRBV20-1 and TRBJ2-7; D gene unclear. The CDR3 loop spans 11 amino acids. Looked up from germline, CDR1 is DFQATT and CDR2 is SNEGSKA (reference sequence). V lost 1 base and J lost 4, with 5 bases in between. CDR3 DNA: TGCAGTGCTAGAGGTTTTTACGAGCAGTACTTC. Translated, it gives CSARGFYEQYF.

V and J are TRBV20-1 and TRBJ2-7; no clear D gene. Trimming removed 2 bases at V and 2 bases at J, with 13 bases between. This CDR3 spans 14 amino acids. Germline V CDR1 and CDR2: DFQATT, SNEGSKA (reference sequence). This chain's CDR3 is CSARRLDATYEQYF. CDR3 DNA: TGCAGTGCTAGACGGCTAGACGCAACCTACGAGCAGTACTTC.

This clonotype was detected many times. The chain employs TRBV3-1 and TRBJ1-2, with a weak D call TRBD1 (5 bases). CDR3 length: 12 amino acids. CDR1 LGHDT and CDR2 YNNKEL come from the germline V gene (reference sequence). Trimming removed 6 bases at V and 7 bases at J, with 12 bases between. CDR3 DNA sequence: TGTGCCAGCAGTCCCGGGGGTTTTGGCTACACCTTC. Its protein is CASSPGGFGYTF.

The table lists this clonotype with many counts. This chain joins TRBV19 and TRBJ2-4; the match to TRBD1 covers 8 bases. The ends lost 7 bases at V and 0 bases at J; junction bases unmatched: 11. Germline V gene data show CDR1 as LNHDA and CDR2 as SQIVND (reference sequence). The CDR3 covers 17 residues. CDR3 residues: CASTVGDRLLAKNIQYF. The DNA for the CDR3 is TGTGCCAGTACCGTTGGGGACAGGTTACTAGCCAAAAACATTCAGTACTTC.

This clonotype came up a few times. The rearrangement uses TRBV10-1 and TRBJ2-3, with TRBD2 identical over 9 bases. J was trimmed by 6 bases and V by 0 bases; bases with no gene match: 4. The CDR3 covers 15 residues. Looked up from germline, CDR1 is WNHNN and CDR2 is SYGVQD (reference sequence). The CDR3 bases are TGCGCCAGCAGTGAGTCGTCTAGCGGGACTGATACGCAGTATTTT. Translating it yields CASSESSSGTDTQYF.

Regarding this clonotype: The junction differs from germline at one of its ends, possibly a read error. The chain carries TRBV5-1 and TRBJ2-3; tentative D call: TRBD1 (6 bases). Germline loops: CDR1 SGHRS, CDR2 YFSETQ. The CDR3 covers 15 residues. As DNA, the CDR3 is TGCGCCAGCAGCTTGATCGGGGCAAGGACAGATACGCAGTACTTT. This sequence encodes CASSLIGARTDTQYF.

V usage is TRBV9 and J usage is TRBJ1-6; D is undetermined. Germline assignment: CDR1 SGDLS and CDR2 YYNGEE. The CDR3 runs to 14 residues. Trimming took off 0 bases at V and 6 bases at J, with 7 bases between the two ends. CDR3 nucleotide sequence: TGTGCCAGCAGCGTAGGTCGGACTAATTCACCCCTCCACTTT. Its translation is CASSVGRTNSPLHF. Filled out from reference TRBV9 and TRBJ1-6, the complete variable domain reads DSGVTQTPKHLITATGQRVTLRCSPRSGDLSVYWYQQSLDQGLQFLIQYYNGEERAKGNILERFSAQQFPDLHSELNLSSLELGDSALYFCASSVGRTNSPLHFGNGTRLTVT.

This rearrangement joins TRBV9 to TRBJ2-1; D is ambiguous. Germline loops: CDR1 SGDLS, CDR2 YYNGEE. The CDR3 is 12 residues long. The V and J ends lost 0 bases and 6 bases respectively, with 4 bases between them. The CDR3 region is CASSVGVNEQFF. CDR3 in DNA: TGTGCCAGCAGCGTAGGAGTCAATGAGCAGTTCTTC. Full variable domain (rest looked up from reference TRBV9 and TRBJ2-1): DSGVTQTPKHLITATGQRVTLRCSPRSGDLSVYWYQQSLDQGLQFLIQYYNGEERAKGNILERFSAQQFPDLHSELNLSSLELGDSALYFCASSVGVNEQFFGPGTRLTVL.

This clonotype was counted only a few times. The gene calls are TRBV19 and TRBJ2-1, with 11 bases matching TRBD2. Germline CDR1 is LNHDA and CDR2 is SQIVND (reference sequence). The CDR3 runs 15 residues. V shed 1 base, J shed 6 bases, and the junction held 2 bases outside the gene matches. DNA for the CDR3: TGTGCCAGTAGTATAGGGACTAGCGGGCTCAATGAGCAGTTCTTC. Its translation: CASSIGTSGLNEQFF.

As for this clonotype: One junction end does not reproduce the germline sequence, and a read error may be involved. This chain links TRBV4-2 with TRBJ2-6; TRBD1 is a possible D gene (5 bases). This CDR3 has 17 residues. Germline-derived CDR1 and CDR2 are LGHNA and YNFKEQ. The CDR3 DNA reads TGTGCCAGCAGCCAAGATCAAGCAGGGCTTGGGGCCAACGCCCTGACTTTC. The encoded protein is CASSQDQAGLGANALTF.

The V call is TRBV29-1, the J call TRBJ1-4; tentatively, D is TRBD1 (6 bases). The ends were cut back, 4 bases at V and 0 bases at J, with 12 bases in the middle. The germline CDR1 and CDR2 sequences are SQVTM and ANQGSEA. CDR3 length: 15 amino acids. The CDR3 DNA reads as TGCAGCGTTGCTGCAGGGACAACAACTAATGAAAAACTGTTTTTT. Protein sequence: CSVAAGTTTNEKLFF. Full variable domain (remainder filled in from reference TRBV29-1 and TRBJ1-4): SAVISQKPSRDICQRGTSLTIQCQVDSQVTMMFWYRQQPGQSLTLIATANQGSEATYESGFVIDKFPISRPNLTFSTLTVSNMSPEDSSIYLCSVAAGTTTNEKLFFGSGTQLSVL.

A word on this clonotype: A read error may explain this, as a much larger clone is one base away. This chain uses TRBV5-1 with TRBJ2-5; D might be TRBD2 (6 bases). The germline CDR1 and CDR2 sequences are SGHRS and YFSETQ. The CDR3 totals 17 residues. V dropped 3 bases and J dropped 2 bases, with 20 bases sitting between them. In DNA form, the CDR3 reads TGCGCCAGCAGCTCGCCTCTAGGGCGGGGCTTACAAGAGACCCAGTACTTC. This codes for CASSSPLGRGLQETQYF.

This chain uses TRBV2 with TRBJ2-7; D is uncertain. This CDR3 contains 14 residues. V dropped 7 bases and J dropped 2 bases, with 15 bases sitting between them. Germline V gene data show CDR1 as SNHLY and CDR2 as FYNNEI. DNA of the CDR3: TGTGCCAGCACCGAGAGCTTGGATCCCTACGAGCAGTACTTC. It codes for CASTESLDPYEQYF.

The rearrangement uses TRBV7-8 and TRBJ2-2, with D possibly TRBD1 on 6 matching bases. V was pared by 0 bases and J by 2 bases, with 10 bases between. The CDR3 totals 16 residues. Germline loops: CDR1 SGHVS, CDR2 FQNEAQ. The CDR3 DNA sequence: TGTGCCAGCAGCTTAGCGCCAGGGGTAAACACCGGGGAGCTGTTTTTT. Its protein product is CASSLAPGVNTGELFF.